The 23 T cell receptor beta chains listed next were all sequenced from one sample in a study of blood T cells in healthy people across ages. PCR was performed a second time for about 7 to 12 cycles using a sample-barcoded 5' primer and a J-beta primer mix. TCRdb called the 5' RACE reads again in MiXCR, with one record for every CDR3 protein. This sample has about 900,000 distinct CDR3 sequences, with around 48% found just once. The sequencing sample was made of blood. Receptors were obtained from a man younger than 45 in good health.

The chain recombines TRBV27 with TRBJ2-7; maybe TRBD2 (5 bases). Germline V lookup: CDR1 MNHEY, CDR2 SMNVEV (reference sequence). V gave up 5 bases and J gave up 3 bases, with 14 bases separating them. The CDR3 is 14 residues long. CDR3 sequence reads: CASSANLLDYEQYF. The CDR3 region has the DNA TGTGCCAGCAGTGCCAACTTACTAGACTACGAGCAGTACTTC.

This chain joins TRBV3-1 and TRBJ2-7, with D unclear. The CDR3 totals 14 residues. V was pared by 1 base and J by 0 bases, with 7 bases between. Per the germline V gene, CDR1 is LGHDT and CDR2 is YNNKEL (reference sequence). The CDR3 sequence is CASSQVQLSYEQYF. As DNA, the CDR3 is TGTGCCAGCAGCCAAGTCCAGCTCTCCTACGAGCAGTACTTC.

The chain employs TRBV10-2 and TRBJ2-1; D call uncertain. This CDR3 contains 12 residues. Germline loops: CDR1 WSHSY, CDR2 SAAADI. V gave up 5 bases and J gave up 10 bases, with 12 bases separating them. The CDR3 DNA is TGCGCCAGCAGTACGTCTAGTTGGGAGCAGTTCTTC. Encoded protein: CASSTSSWEQFF.

The chain couples TRBV20-1 to TRBJ2-7; perhaps TRBD1 as D (5 bases). Germline CDR1 reads DFQATT; CDR2 reads SNEGSKA (reference sequence). V lost 5 bases and J 1 base, leaving 12 bases between the germline ends. The CDR3 is 13 residues long. CDR3 bases: TGCAGTGCTTTGGCAGGGTATTCCTACGAGCAGTACTTC. It translates to CSALAGYSYEQYF.

This clonotype occurred many times. The gene calls are TRBV3-1 and TRBJ2-5; 13 bases line up with TRBD2. The CDR3 sequence is 13 residues long. V gave up 6 bases and J gave up 5 bases; unmatched junction bases: 0. Germline V gene data show CDR1 as LGHDT and CDR2 as YNNKEL (reference sequence). CDR3 residues: CASRLAGGETQYF. The DNA for the CDR3 is TGTGCCAGCAGACTAGCGGGGGGGGAGACCCAGTACTTC.

This clonotype showed up just a few times. The CDR3 sequence is CASSSFLADEQFF. CDR3 bases: TGTGCCAGCAGCTCCTTTCTAGCGGACGAGCAGTTCTTC. This chain uses TRBV7-2 with TRBJ2-1, with TRBD2 matching over 7 bases. The germline V gene encodes CDR1 SGHTA and CDR2 FQGNSA. V lost 4 bases and J lost 10; bases outside the gene matches: 7. The CDR3 totals 13 residues. Full variable domain (remainder filled in from reference TRBV7-2 and TRBJ2-1): GAGVSQSPSNKVTEKGKDVELRCDPISGHTALYWYRQSLGQGLEFLIYFQGNSAPDKSGLPSDRFSAERTGGSVSTLTIQRTQQEDSAVYLCASSSFLADEQFFGPGTRLTVL.

The J gene is TRBJ2-3, the V gene TRBV10-3; the D is unclear. V lost 6 bases and J 2 bases, leaving 15 bases between the germline ends. CDR1 and CDR2 (germline): ENHRY, SYGVKD. The CDR3 totals 15 residues. CDR3 sequence (DNA): TGTGCCATCAGCCCTGGGTCTAGATCCACAGATACGCAGTATTTT. It codes for CAISPGSRSTDTQYF.

The rearrangement joins TRBV5-1 to TRBJ2-4; 9 bases are a match to TRBD1. The tail of the sequence fits TRBJ2-7 better, so the J call may be wrong. This CDR3 is 16 amino acids long. Germline CDR1 and CDR2: SGHRS and YFSETQ. DNA of the CDR3: TGCGCCAGCAGCTTGGGACAGGGGGAACGGCTCTACGAGCAGTACTTC. This sequence encodes CASSLGQGERLYEQYF.

The V call is TRBV20-1, the J call TRBJ2-7, with 8 bases lining up with TRBD1. J lost 1 base, V lost 7 bases, and 6 bases had no gene match. This CDR3 comprises 13 residues. CDR1 and CDR2 (germline): DFQATT, SNEGSKA (reference sequence). This CDR3 is CSVDRDRSYEQYF. The CDR3 DNA reads TGCAGTGTTGACCGGGACAGGTCCTACGAGCAGTACTTC.

This clonotype was counted between two and nine times. The V gene is TRBV4-1, the J gene TRBJ2-7; 10 bases fit TRBD1. The germline V gene has CDR1 MGHRA and CDR2 YSYEKL. V trimming: 2 bases; J trimming: 5 bases; junction bases outside the gene matches: 9. CDR3 size: 16 residues. Written as DNA, the CDR3 is TGCGCCAGCAGCCAACCCTTCCGGGACAGGGGAAACGAGCAGTACTTC. It is translated as CASSQPFRDRGNEQYF.

J is TRBJ1-2 and V is TRBV7-2; tentatively, D is TRBD1 (5 bases). Germline values: CDR1 SGHTA, CDR2 FQGNSA. V was pared by 4 bases and J by 3 bases, with 12 bases between. There are 14 residues in the CDR3. The chain's CDR3 is CASSSGRDDYGYTF. The DNA for the CDR3 is TGTGCCAGCAGCTCCGGCAGGGATGACTATGGCTACACCTTC.

This clonotype was seen more than once but under ten times. The V gene is TRBV29-1, the J gene TRBJ2-1, with TRBD1 matching 7 bases. Germline assignment: CDR1 SQVTM and CDR2 ANQGSEA. J lost 4 bases, V lost 6 bases, and 12 bases had no gene match. The CDR3 length is 15 residues. CDR3: CSVPQQGGQYNEQFF. The CDR3 bases are TGCAGCGTCCCCCAACAAGGGGGCCAGTACAATGAGCAGTTCTTC.

The genes are TRBV4-1 and TRBJ2-5; the D gene is possibly TRBD1 (6 bases). Germline values: CDR1 MGHRA, CDR2 YSYEKL. V lost 0 bases and J 11 bases, leaving 19 bases between the germline ends. The CDR3 extends over 15 amino acids. The chain's CDR3 is CASSQETGSPFGQYF. The DNA for the CDR3 is TGCGCCAGCAGCCAAGAGACAGGATCCCCCTTCGGGCAGTACTTC.

This clonotype was counted only a few times. The V call is TRBV7-2, the J call TRBJ2-7; a possible D gene is TRBD1 (5 bases). V was pared by 2 bases and J by 2 bases, with 10 bases between. The germline V gene has CDR1 SGHTA and CDR2 FQGNSA. CDR3 length equals 14 residues. DNA for the CDR3: TGTGCCAGCAGCTTATTTCAGGGCCCCTACGAGCAGTACTTC. It encodes CASSLFQGPYEQYF.

The chain carries TRBV7-2 and TRBJ2-7; D ambiguous. Germline CDR1 is SGHTA and CDR2 is FQGNSA. The CDR3 is 15 residues long. The V end was cut by 4 bases, the J end by 3 bases, with 16 bases between. Here the CDR3 reads CASSSFAYLFYEQYF. CDR3 sequence (DNA): TGTGCCAGCAGCTCGTTTGCGTACCTTTTCTACGAGCAGTACTTC.

This sequence joins TRBV4-1 and TRBJ2-5; tentative D call: TRBD1 (5 bases). With the DNA end fitting TRBJ2-7 better, the J assignment may be wrong. The CDR3 is made up of 13 amino acids. Looked up from germline, CDR1 is MGHRA and CDR2 is YSYEKL. The CDR3 coding sequence is TGCGCCAGCAGCCAGATACCAGGGTACGAGCAGTACTTC. Its translation: CASSQIPGYEQYF.

This clonotype has just a few counts. The rearrangement joins TRBV20-1 to TRBJ1-1; tentatively, D is TRBD1 (6 bases). This CDR3 is 14 amino acids long. V lost 0 bases and J lost 8, with 16 bases in between. Germline-derived CDR1 and CDR2 are DFQATT and SNEGSKA (reference sequence). The CDR3 sequence is CSARDPRGGREAFF. CDR3 in DNA: TGCAGTGCTAGAGATCCGAGGGGGGGAAGGGAAGCTTTCTTT.

This sequence joins TRBV6-2 or TRBV6-3 and TRBJ1-5, with unresolved D. The germline CDR1 and CDR2 sequences are MNHEY and SVGEGT. Trimming took off 5 bases at V and 4 bases at J, with 15 bases between the two ends. This CDR3 contains 15 residues. The CDR3 DNA reads TGTGCCAGCAGTCCGCCCGGCGGCCCGAATCAGCCCCAGCATTTT. Encoded protein: CASSPPGGPNQPQHF.

This chain links TRBV7-2 with TRBJ2-1, with a weak D call TRBD1 (5 bases). V gave up 1 base and J gave up 9 bases, with 13 bases separating them. The length of the CDR3 is 14 residues. CDR1 and CDR2 (germline): SGHTA, FQGNSA. DNA for the CDR3: TGTGCCAGCAGCTTAGTTCGTCAGGGTGGTGAGCAGTTCTTC. It specifies CASSLVRQGGEQFF.

V gene TRBV4-1 combines with J gene TRBJ2-1, with 14 bases lining up with TRBD2. The J segment lost 4 bases and the V segment lost 4 bases, leaving 12 bases of the junction unmatched. This CDR3 has 19 residues. Germline CDR1 and CDR2: MGHRA and YSYEKL. The CDR3 region has the DNA TGCGCCAGCAGCCGCCCATGGCCGGGACTAGCGGGAGTGTACAATGAGCAGTTCTTC. The encoded protein is CASSRPWPGLAGVYNEQFF.

The sample holds one count of this clonotype. This chain joins TRBV7-8 and TRBJ2-7, with 8 bases that match TRBD1. Germline V gene sequence: CDR1 SGHVS, CDR2 FQNEAQ. The CDR3 loop spans 14 amino acids. The ends lost 5 bases at V and 3 bases at J; junction bases unmatched: 6. The CDR3 DNA reads as TGTGCCAGCAGCCCGATCGACAGGGGCTACGAGCAGTACTTC. It encodes CASSPIDRGYEQYF.

The sample holds many counts of this clonotype. V usage is TRBV29-1 and J usage is TRBJ2-1; TRBD1 might be the D (7 bases). Trimming removed 3 bases at V and 0 bases at J, with 12 bases between. Germline CDR1 and CDR2: SQVTM and ANQGSEA. This CDR3 comprises 15 residues. The CDR3 protein is CSVDRGASSYNEQFF. Here the CDR3 DNA reads TGCAGCGTTGACAGGGGGGCGAGCTCCTACAATGAGCAGTTCTTC.

This chain connects TRBV20-1 to TRBJ2-5; D gene ambiguous. V lost 6 bases and J lost 11, with 25 bases in between. Germline V lookup: CDR1 DFQATT, CDR2 SNEGSKA (reference sequence). This CDR3 is 14 amino acids long. This CDR3 is CSAETGRVYNEQYF. CDR3 in DNA: TGCAGTGCCGAGACTGGTCGGGTGTACAATGAGCAGTACTTC.